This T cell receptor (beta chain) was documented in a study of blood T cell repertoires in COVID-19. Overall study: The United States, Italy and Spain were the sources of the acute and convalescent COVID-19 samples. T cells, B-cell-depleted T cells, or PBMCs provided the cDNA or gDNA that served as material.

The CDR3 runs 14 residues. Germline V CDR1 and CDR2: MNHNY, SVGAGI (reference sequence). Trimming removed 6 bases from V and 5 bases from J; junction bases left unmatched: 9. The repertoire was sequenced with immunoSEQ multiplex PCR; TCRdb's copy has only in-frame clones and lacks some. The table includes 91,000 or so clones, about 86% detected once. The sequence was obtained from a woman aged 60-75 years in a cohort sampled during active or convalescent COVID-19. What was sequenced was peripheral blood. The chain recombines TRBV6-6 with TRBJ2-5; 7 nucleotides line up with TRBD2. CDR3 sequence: CASRYLPGGETQYF. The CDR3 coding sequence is TGTGCCAGCAGATACCTCCCCGGGGGGGAGACCCAGTACTTC.